This record concerns one T cell receptor beta chain sequence. Its antigen is unidentified. This sample was included in a study of PD-L1 blockade in urothelial cancer. The wider study: Analysis of the blood was performed 3 weeks (second dose) and 6 weeks after treatment start. General study results and limits: Blood clones associated with the tumor expanded more at 3 weeks in durable-benefit patients.

Trimming removed 1 base from V and 9 bases from J; junction bases left unmatched: 10. Germline CDR1 is SGHRS and CDR2 is YFSETQ. The CDR3 consists of 15 residues. TCRdb keeps only in-frame clones here, not all; method: immunoSEQ multiplex PCR. The sample has tens of thousands of clones, roughly four fifths seen once. A total of 1 to 8 samples per patient were collected pretreatment and on-treatment. The sample here was PBMCs, taken around atezolizumab (anti-PD-L1) treatment. This clonotype was sampled from a man between 65 and 85 years old with urothelial cancer. The gene calls are TRBV5-1 and TRBJ2-1, with 7 bases that match TRBD2. CDR3 loop: CASSLIAGADGEQFF. The CDR3 bases are TGCGCCAGCAGCTTGATCGCGGGAGCTGACGGTGAGCAGTTCTTC.